The clone carrying this TCR beta chain has only a few counts. Its cognate antigen is unknown. Amplified TCR beta CDR3 regions derived from RNA transcripts. HTBI primers were used for first-round RT-PCR of the TCR CDR3. TCRdb independently ran MiXCR on the multiplex PCR reads; one entry per CDR3 protein. Among approximately 620,000 distinct CDR3 sequences listed, roughly a sixth were seen once. These data come from a study of T cells in Graves' hyperthyroidism and ophthalmopathy. Study-level results: In the blood, most expanded thyroid clonotypes above 0.001 appeared as well.

With 2 bases removed from V and 7 bases from J, the gap between germline ends came to 21 bases. The CDR3 extends over 16 amino acids. Germline CDR1 and CDR2: DFQATT and SNEGSKA (reference sequence). The sequenced material came from blood. The TCR was taken from a woman aged 40 to 50 with Graves' ophthalmopathy. The V gene is TRBV20-1, the J gene TRBJ1-5; no clear D. CDR3 sequence: CSARMSPTSIGQPQHF. DNA of the CDR3: TGCAGTGCTAGAATGTCCCCGACCAGTATTGGACAGCCCCAGCATTTT.